This TCR beta chain came from a study of blood T cell repertoires in COVID-19 (dated by TCRdb to 2018 to 2021). Describing the broader study: Samples covering the acute and convalescent phases of COVID-19 were provided by collaborators in the United States, Italy and Spain. Samples came from the ongoing ImmuneRACE study (first 160 participants) plus 1,254 subjects from 6 global collaborators. The prospective study material was composed of cDNA or gDNA derived from T cells, B-cell-depleted T cells, or PBMCs. Where available, HLA class I and class II types were taken from metadata supplied by the sample provider and were not determined by assay-based typing. Deeply sampled blood TCRbeta repertoires from subjects exposed to, actively infected with, or recovered from COVID-19 were included in the dataset. The repertoires were released in a freely available public database intended as a resource for research on the immune response to SARS-CoV-2. Nearly every sample came with metadata listing a de-identified subject ID, COVID-19 status, age in years and sex.

From the cysteine up to the phenylalanine, the CDR3 has a length of 13 residues. The kept DNA is CDR3 alone, 39 bases in frame from the first base. Via the germline V gene, CDR1 is MNHEY and CDR2 SVGEGT. V is cut by 6 bases and J by 10 bases, and the space between the germline ends is 16 bases. The immunoSEQ Assay, a bias-controlled multiplex PCR, was used to amplify TCRbeta CDR3 regions from genomic DNA. Regarding the original processing steps: The number of nucleated cells in each sample was estimated by amplification of reference gene primers within the assay. To quantify the absolute abundance of each unique TCRbeta CDR3 rearrangement, sequence reads were collapsed and filtered. For each sample, productive Simpson clonality was calculated as the square root of Simpson's diversity index across productive rearrangements. TCRdb's version of the immuneACCESS table is confined to in-frame rearrangements and falls short of the full clone set. An unresolved V gene accounts for under half of the shortfall where checked; the remainder is of unknown origin. Clone size and the V and J calls come from that table; the DNA yielded D and trimming. Here the sample has more than 100,000 clones; 81% occur a single time. The biggest ten clones account for 8.4% of the sample.

General findings and caveats noted by the study authors: The quantity of clinical and demographic metadata differed by source and by participant and was supplied without curation.

This clone was picked up a small number of times. Its specific antigen is unknown. No base qualities exist here, and no much larger clone lies one base off it. Each collaborating institution followed its own protocols to collect whole blood in K2EDTA tubes. For TCRbeta analysis, collaborators shipped samples as frozen whole blood, isolated PBMCs, or DNA extracted from either of those sample types. Sample: peripheral blood. This clonotype originated in a woman in her sixties with active or convalescent COVID-19. The chain is encoded by TRBV6-2 or TRBV6-3 joined to TRBJ2-1, with a weak D call of TRBD2 (5 bases match). Here the CDR3 is given as CASSRLTEGEQFF. In nucleotides, the sequence is TGTGCCAGCAGCCGACTGACCGAGGGCGAGCAGTTCTTC.